Shown below are 23 T cell receptor beta chains from a single sample sequenced in a study of OX40 agonist ivuxolimab in advanced cancers. The library relied on the immunoSEQ multiplex PCR assay. This is the immuneACCESS table as TCRdb keeps it, with only in-frame sequences that have V and J called. A part of the clones is gone; compared with another copy, unresolved V genes explain less than half, and the rest is unexplained. The sample table holds just under 100,000 clones, of which approximately 95% were seen once. Clones ranked in the top ten supply 0.15% to 0.2% of the sample. The source was CD4+ or CD8+ T cells sorted from blood, collected in a trial of the OX40 agonist ivuxolimab. The receptors stem from an adult with an advanced solid tumor such as melanoma, head and neck, liver or kidney cancer.

The chain carries TRBV6-5 and TRBJ1-3, with no clear D. CDR1 and CDR2 (germline): MNHEY, SVGAGI. The CDR3 totals 14 residues. V was pared by 10 bases and J by 1 base, with 14 bases between. The CDR3 DNA sequence: TGTGCCACCGGACTGACCCCTTCTGGAAACACCATATATTTT. Amino acids: CATGLTPSGNTIYF.

The gene calls are TRBV27 and TRBJ1-6, with TRBD1 as a possible D gene (5 bases). Germline loops: CDR1 MNHEY, CDR2 SMNVEV (reference sequence). The CDR3 spans 14 residues. Trimming pared 1 base from V and 10 bases from J, leaving 11 bases between. The CDR3 DNA reads as TGTGCCAGCAGTTTATGGCAGGGTGGCTCACCCCTCCACTTT. It translates to CASSLWQGGSPLHF.

V and J are TRBV7-2 and TRBJ2-5, with D maybe TRBD1 (5 bases). The tail of the sequence fits TRBJ2-7 better, so the J call may be wrong. The CDR3 consists of 15 residues. Germline V gene lookup returns CDR1 SGHTA and CDR2 FQGNSA. DNA for the CDR3: TGTGCCAGCAGCTTTGACAGAATAAGCTCCTACGAGCAGTACTTC. Translating gives CASSFDRISSYEQYF.

V is TRBV29-1 and J is TRBJ1-1; tentative D call: TRBD1 (5 bases). The CDR3 spans 13 residues. V was cut by 4 bases and J by 5 bases, with 14 bases left in between. The germline gives CDR1 SQVTM, CDR2 ANQGSEA. DNA for the CDR3: TGCAGCGTTGGGCAGGGAGGTGGGACTGAAGCTTTCTTT. Amino acid sequence: CSVGQGGGTEAFF.

The chain uses TRBV29-1 and TRBJ1-1; D is ambiguous. From germline, CDR1 is SQVTM and CDR2 ANQGSEA. The CDR3 covers 15 residues. The germline V and J ends were trimmed by 1 base and 3 bases, with 15 bases remaining between them. For the CDR3, the DNA is TGCAGCGTTGAAGGGGTCCGTGCAGTCGACACTGAAGCTTTCTTT. Its protein is CSVEGVRAVDTEAFF.

V and J are TRBV14 and TRBJ1-6; perhaps TRBD1 as D (5 bases). The CDR3 covers 14 residues. The V end lost 2 bases, the J end lost 6 bases, and 8 bases lay between the germline ends. Germline V gives CDR1 SGHDN, CDR2 FVKESK. The CDR3 bases are TGTGCCAGCAGCCAATTGACAGTTAATTCACCCCTCCACTTT. Translation gives CASSQLTVNSPLHF.

The chain is built from TRBV10-3 and TRBJ2-2; D is ambiguous. Per the germline V gene, CDR1 is ENHRY and CDR2 is SYGVKD. CDR3 length equals 16 residues. Trimming shortened V by 1 base and J by 2 bases, and 11 bases separated the two germline ends. The CDR3 protein is CAISEFGRANTGELFF. The CDR3 DNA sequence: TGTGCCATCAGTGAGTTCGGCAGAGCAAACACCGGGGAGCTGTTTTTT.

The chain couples TRBV5-1 to TRBJ2-1, with 8 nucleotides matching TRBD1. Trimming at V came to 3 bases and at J to 6 bases, leaving 14 bases not matched to a gene. The germline gives CDR1 SGHRS, CDR2 YFSETQ. This CDR3 is 17 amino acids long. CDR3 sequence reads: CASSSGLSGTGFNEQFF. CDR3 DNA: TGCGCCAGCAGCTCGGGCCTTTCCGGGACAGGCTTCAATGAGCAGTTCTTC.

V gene TRBV10-3 combines with J gene TRBJ1-3, with 7 bases that match TRBD1. Trimming removed 6 bases from V and 3 bases from J; junction bases left unmatched: 5. Germline CDR1 is ENHRY and CDR2 is SYGVKD. The CDR3 has 14 residues. CDR3 sequence (DNA): TGTGCCATCAGCGAGGGGACAGTTGGAAACACCATATATTTT. Its translation is CAISEGTVGNTIYF.

The V call is TRBV7-2, the J call TRBJ2-7; TRBD1 matches 9 bases. Germline CDR1 SGHTA, CDR2 FQGNSA. With 5 bases clipped from V and 2 bases from J, the junction kept 7 bases outside the gene matches. The length of the CDR3 is 15 residues. CDR3 DNA sequence: TGTGCCAGCAGCCCGAGGGGGGACAGGGCCTACGAGCAGTACTTC. Encoded protein: CASSPRGDRAYEQYF.

The chain links TRBV6-5 to TRBJ2-7; D possibly uses TRBD1 or TRBD2 (5 bases each). Germline loops: CDR1 MNHEY, CDR2 SVGAGI. Trimming removed 4 bases at V and 2 bases at J, with 18 bases between. This CDR3 is built from 16 residues. The CDR3 loop reads CASSSLLRDGPYEQYF. The CDR3 DNA follows: TGTGCCAGCAGTTCTTTGCTCCGGGACGGGCCCTACGAGCAGTACTTC.

The genes are TRBV19 and TRBJ1-5; D unresolved. This CDR3 spans 15 amino acids. Trimming removed 8 bases at V and 2 bases at J, with 16 bases between. CDR1 and CDR2 (germline): LNHDA, SQIVND (reference sequence). CDR3: CASGIIGVGNQPQHF. The CDR3 DNA follows: TGTGCCAGTGGAATAATTGGGGTGGGCAATCAGCCCCAGCATTTT. The full variable domain, its missing parts supplied by reference TRBV19 and TRBJ1-5, is DGGITQSPKYLFRKEGQNVTLSCEQNLNHDAMYWYRQDPGQGLRLIYYSQIVNDFQKGDIAEGYSVSREKKESFPLTVTSAQKNPTAFYLCASGIIGVGNQPQHFGDGTRLSIL.

The CDR3 DNA follows: TGTGCCAGCAGCGCTACTAGCGGGAGCTCCTACGAGCAGTACTTC. This encodes CASSATSGSSYEQYF. This chain links TRBV7-3 with TRBJ2-7, with 11 nucleotides matching TRBD2. V was clipped by 5 bases and J by 0 bases; unmatched bases: 3. Germline V CDR1 and CDR2: SGHTA, FQGTGA. The length of the CDR3 is 15 residues.

The rearrangement joins TRBV27 to TRBJ2-7; D unclear. Trimming removed 6 bases at V and 6 bases at J, with 21 bases between. Germline assignment: CDR1 MNHEY and CDR2 SMNVEV (reference sequence). This CDR3 contains 15 residues. The CDR3 here is CASRPRVTAFSEQYF. CDR3 sequence (DNA): TGTGCCAGCAGGCCTCGTGTCACCGCTTTCTCCGAGCAGTACTTC.

This chain joins TRBV27 and TRBJ1-2; a weak D match, TRBD1 (6 bases). Germline loops: CDR1 MNHEY, CDR2 SMNVEV (reference sequence). The CDR3 runs 13 residues. Trimming took 6 bases from V and 7 from J, leaving 15 bases between them. Written as DNA, the CDR3 is TGTGCCAGCAGCCCACAAGGGGGGGGTGGCTACACCTTC. Protein product: CASSPQGGGGYTF.

The chain joins TRBV15 to TRBJ1-4, with D possibly being TRBD1 (5 bases). Germline lookup yields CDR1 LNHNV and CDR2 YYDKDF (reference sequence). The CDR3 extends over 15 amino acids. V lost 3 bases to trimming and J lost 8 bases, with 16 bases between them. CDR3 protein: CATSRPRSGTEKLFF. DNA of the CDR3: TGTGCCACCAGCAGGCCACGATCGGGGACCGAAAAACTGTTTTTT.

The rearrangement joins TRBV19 to TRBJ1-4, with 9 bases aligning to TRBD1. The CDR3 consists of 13 residues. J was trimmed by 8 bases and V by 10 bases; bases with no gene match: 8. Per germline, CDR1 LNHDA and CDR2 SQIVND (reference sequence). This CDR3 is CATRRTGAEKLFF. The CDR3, as DNA: TGTGCCACTAGAAGGACAGGGGCGGAAAAACTGTTTTTT.

This chain joins TRBV7-2 and TRBJ1-5, with unresolved D. V was cut by 3 bases and J by 0 bases, with 6 bases left in between. The CDR3 covers 14 residues. The germline gives CDR1 SGHTA, CDR2 FQGNSA. CDR3 sequence (DNA): TGTGCCAGCAGCTTGGCGAATAGCAATCAGCCCCAGCATTTT. It is translated as CASSLANSNQPQHF.

The chain employs TRBV30 and TRBJ2-1; 8 bases match TRBD1. With 4 bases clipped from V and 12 bases from J, the junction kept 11 bases outside the gene matches. The germline CDR1 and CDR2 sequences are GTSNPN and SVGIG (reference sequence). CDR3 length: 13 amino acids. The CDR3 loop is CAWNQGAGPGQFF. CDR3 DNA: TGTGCCTGGAATCAGGGGGCCGGGCCGGGGCAGTTCTTC.

The chain couples TRBV5-1 to TRBJ1-1; 8 bases agree with TRBD1. With 2 bases clipped from V and 1 base from J, the junction kept 7 bases outside the gene matches. CDR1 and CDR2 (germline): SGHRS, YFSETQ. The CDR3 is 16 residues long. Here the CDR3 DNA reads TGCGCCAGCAGCTTCCGGGACAGGTCCTGGAACACTGAAGCTTTCTTT. This sequence encodes CASSFRDRSWNTEAFF.

The rearrangement uses TRBV19 and TRBJ1-1; D uncertain. There are 13 residues in the CDR3. The V end was cut by 3 bases, the J end by 0 bases, with 5 bases between. Germline CDR1 reads LNHDA; CDR2 reads SQIVND (reference sequence). As DNA, the CDR3 is TGTGCCAGTAGTATTATTATGAACACTGAAGCTTTCTTT. The encoded protein is CASSIIMNTEAFF.

In this sample, this clone turned up once. This sequence joins TRBV5-5 and TRBJ1-1; 7 bases are shared with TRBD1. The ends lost 2 bases at V and 2 bases at J; junction bases unmatched: 6. The V gene's germline CDR1 is SGHKS and CDR2 YYEKEE (reference sequence). The CDR3 is 15 residues long. In nucleotides, the CDR3 is TGTGCCAGCAGCTTCGGACAGGTGATCAACACTGAAGCTTTCTTT. Its protein is CASSFGQVINTEAFF.

The chain couples TRBV5-8 to TRBJ2-1; a weak D match, TRBD2 (6 bases). Germline CDR1 SGHTS, CDR2 YDEGEE. This CDR3 spans 15 amino acids. The V end was cut by 0 bases, the J end by 4 bases, with 11 bases between. CDR3 amino acids: CASSLDSGGYNEQFF. The CDR3 bases are TGTGCCAGCAGCTTGGATTCCGGGGGATACAATGAGCAGTTCTTC.